The 8 T cell receptor beta chains presented below share a single source sample, sequenced in a study of blood T cell repertoires in COVID-19 (dated by TCRdb to between 2020 and 2021). Library preparation was by the immunoSEQ multiplex PCR assay. Drawn from immuneACCESS, this table holds only the in-frame rearrangements with V and J called that TCRdb kept. Clones are partly lost; checked studies trace under half to an unresolved V gene and leave the rest unexplained. Here the sample has roughly 150,000 clones; around four fifths occur a single time. The top ten clonotypes cover about 1.9% of the sample. Sequencing was performed on peripheral blood. These receptors all come from an elderly woman with acute or convalescent COVID-19.

This clone was seen a handful of times. The chain is built from TRBV19 and TRBJ2-2, with D possibly being TRBD1 (7 bases). With 4 bases removed from V and 5 bases from J, the gap between germline ends came to 17 bases. The germline gives CDR1 LNHDA, CDR2 SQIVND (reference sequence). The CDR3 totals 16 residues. CDR3 coding DNA: TGTGCCAGTAGTAGGGGGGACAGAACTGTAACCGGGGAGCTGTTTTTT. It encodes CASSRGDRTVTGELFF.

The rearrangement joins TRBV9 to TRBJ2-5; a weak D match, TRBD1 (6 bases). CDR1 SGDLS and CDR2 YYNGEE come from the germline V gene. V was clipped by 4 bases and J by 5 bases, with 12 bases between them. CDR3 size: 13 residues. CDR3 residues: CASSLTGRETQYF. The CDR3 coding sequence is TGTGCCAGCAGCTTAACAGGGCGGGAGACCCAGTACTTC.

The chain uses TRBV7-8 and TRBJ2-5; 12 positions agree with TRBD2. The CDR3 has 16 amino acids. V shed 3 bases, J shed 5 bases, and the junction held 7 bases outside the gene matches. From germline, CDR1 is SGHVS and CDR2 FQNEAQ. The CDR3 sequence: CASSFPSGGAWETQYF. The CDR3 coding sequence is TGTGCCAGCAGCTTTCCTAGCGGGGGGGCCTGGGAGACCCAGTACTTC.

The chain uses TRBV19 and TRBJ2-7, with a tentative D call TRBD1 (6 bases). Germline loops: CDR1 LNHDA, CDR2 SQIVND (reference sequence). This CDR3 has 14 amino acids. The ends were cut back, 3 bases at V and 5 bases at J, with 14 bases in the middle. CDR3 sequence reads: CASSIQTGSNEQYF. The CDR3 DNA sequence: TGTGCCAGTAGTATCCAAACAGGGTCCAACGAGCAGTACTTC.

The V gene is TRBV3-1 (or the pseudogene TRBV3-2), the J gene TRBJ1-6; 8 positions agree with TRBD1. The V gene end was trimmed by 4 bases and the J gene end by 10 bases; junction bases not matched to a gene: 18. The CDR3 has 18 amino acids. CDR1 and CDR2 (germline): LGHDT, YNNKEL (reference sequence). CDR3 sequence: CASSPGTPGQGTWSPLHF. The CDR3 bases are TGTGCCAGCAGCCCGGGCACCCCTGGACAGGGTACCTGGTCACCCCTCCACTTT.

V and J are TRBV9 and TRBJ2-5; a possible D gene is TRBD2 (7 bases). V dropped 2 bases and J dropped 5 bases, with 22 bases sitting between them. CDR1 is SGDLS, CDR2 YYNGEE, per germline. The CDR3 sequence is 17 residues long. In DNA, the CDR3 is TGTGCCAGCAGCGTCGGGGGGCTCATCTCCCGGTGGGAGACCCAGTACTTC. Its translation is CASSVGGLISRWETQYF.

The chain is built from TRBV7-9 and TRBJ1-2; TRBD1 matches at 10 bases. CDR3 size: 15 residues. V was pared by 5 bases and J by 4 bases, with 7 bases of the junction left unmatched. The germline CDR1 and CDR2 sequences are SEHNR and FQNEAQ (reference sequence). This CDR3 reads CASSPEGTGVYGYTF. CDR3 DNA sequence: TGTGCCAGCAGCCCAGAAGGGACAGGGGTCTATGGCTACACCTTC.

The chain links TRBV5-6 to TRBJ2-1; the match to TRBD2 covers 8 bases. The CDR3 totals 15 residues. With 4 bases clipped from V and 6 bases from J, the junction kept 9 bases outside the gene matches. Germline lookup yields CDR1 SGHDT and CDR2 YYEEEE. DNA of the CDR3: TGTGCCAGCAGCCGCCTAGCGGGTAAGGTCAATGAGCAGTTCTTC. It specifies CASSRLAGKVNEQFF.